Below are 2 T cell receptor beta chains sequenced from a single sample in a study of cytomegalovirus exposure and HLA in healthy donors. Amplification used 60 Vbeta primers and 13 Jbeta primers. Repertoires were generated with immunoSEQ multiplex PCR, while TCRdb's copy carries only in-frame clones and drops some. The repertoire holds 200,000 or so clones, roughly 84% seen once, with about 1.8% in the top ten. The sample was PBMCs. The receptors derive from a man over 45 in good health and CMV-seronegative.

This clone was counted a single time. J is TRBJ2-1 and V is TRBV18; the D gene is possibly TRBD2 (6 bases). Trimming left V 3 bases short and J 1 base short, with 10 bases between. The CDR3 spans 15 residues. Germline V lookup: CDR1 KGHSH, CDR2 LQKENI. The CDR3 DNA reads TGTGCCAGCTCACCGCGGGGAACTTCCTACAATGAGCAGTTCTTC. This gives the protein CASSPRGTSYNEQFF.

This clone has a single count. The V and J genes are TRBV28 and TRBJ2-7; possible D gene TRBD2, 5 bases. Germline values: CDR1 MDHEN, CDR2 SYDVKM. The CDR3 length is 13 residues. V lost 6 bases, J lost 7 bases, and 16 bases lay in between. The CDR3 DNA reads TGTGCCAGCAGCTCGGGATACACGGGGGAGCAGTACTTC. Translated, it gives CASSSGYTGEQYF. Filled out from reference TRBV28 and TRBJ2-7, the complete variable domain reads DVKVTQSSRYLVKRTGEKVFLECVQDMDHENMFWYRQDPGLGLRLIYFSYDVKMKEKGDIPEGYSVSREKKERFSLILESASTNQTSMYLCASSSGYTGEQYFGPGTRLTVT.